This T cell receptor beta chain was captured in a study of T cell changes during pregnancy in multiple sclerosis. Sequencing used immunoSEQ multiplex PCR; TCRdb keeps in-frame clones, though not all of them. The profile shows more than 30,000 clones, approximately 86% of them singletons. The CDR3 consists of 13 residues. Per germline, CDR1 GTSNPN and CDR2 SVGIG (reference sequence). V was clipped by 3 bases and J by 6 bases; unmatched bases: 3. This receptor was identified in a female donor with multiple sclerosis, enrolled in a pregnancy study. The chain couples TRBV30 to TRBJ2-2; TRBD2 agrees at 8 bases. Sequences were derived from CD8+ T cells from peripheral blood mononuclear cells, sampled in the first trimester of pregnancy. The CDR3 region has the DNA TGTGCCTGGAGCGGACTAGCTGCCGGGGAGCTGTTTTTT. This sequence encodes CAWSGLAAGELFF.